The source of this T cell receptor beta chain is a study of cytomegalovirus exposure and HLA in healthy donors. For this clone: Its matching antigen is unknown.

Study outcomes and limitations: Specificity for CMV antigens was confirmed in vitro for three of the CMV-associated chains. Analysis was carried out at a later point, and it linked a missense DCLRE1C variant to TCR beta V- and J-gene trimming.

This CDR3 is built from 14 residues. The germline V and J ends were trimmed by 1 base and 2 bases, with 4 bases remaining between them. Germline CDR1 is SGHNT and CDR2 is YYREEE (reference sequence). The primer mix had 60 Vbeta and 13 Jbeta primers. Data came from immunoSEQ multiplex PCR; TCRdb stores just in-frame clones and leaves some out. The data show about 150,000 clones, roughly 74% seen once. Material: PBMCs. This clonotype originated in a man between 18 and 35 years old in good health and CMV-seronegative. V is TRBV5-4 and J is TRBJ2-6; D ambiguous. CDR3 in amino acids: CASSLRAGANVLTF. The CDR3 bases are TGTGCCAGCAGCTTGCGAGCTGGGGCCAACGTCCTGACTTTC.